These 15 T cell receptor delta chains came from one sample sequenced in a study of γδ T cells in repeated Plasmodium falciparum infection (dated by TCRdb to the early 2020s). Receptor amplification or capture employed multiplex PCR. Sequencing was carried out with an Illumina MiSeq. TCRdb called clones from the public reads with CATT, and repeated DNA sequences were later combined into one row. In this sample the table shows about 57,000 delta-chain clones, roughly 1.8% of which occur a single time. The leading ten clones occupy about 15% of the sample. Vgamma9/Vdelta2+ and Vdelta2-negative gammadelta T cell populations were flow-sorted from peripheral blood mononuclear cells for bulk TCR repertoire analysis. Sequenced input: gamma-delta T cells from blood. The receptors derive from a pool of human donors (malaria-infected and uninfected, not separated).

At least ten counts were recorded for this clone. TCRdb's protein for this DNA is that of a much larger clone and differs from the translation at residue 3, likely a read error; the protein shown is the DNA translation. V gene TRDV1 combines with J gene TRDJ1; D perhaps matches TRDD3 (6 bases). The germline CDR1 and CDR2 sequences are TSWWSYY and QGS. The CDR3 consists of 20 residues. In DNA form, the CDR3 reads TGTGCTCCTGGGGAACCAGCTAACGTCCTCCACATACTGGGTCCCGATAAACTCATCTTT. It is translated as CAPGEPANVLHILGPDKLIF.

This clone was detected many times. Given a far larger clone just one base away, this is likely a sequencing read error. This CDR3 is also generated by other DNA sequences in the sample. The chain links TRDV1 to TRDJ1; the match to TRDD3 covers 8 bases. This CDR3 has 25 residues. V was pared by 2 bases and J by 0 bases, with 32 bases of the junction left unmatched. Germline CDR1 TSWWSYY, CDR2 QGS. The CDR3 spells CALGEGLHRAKTGGSFPPYTDKLIF. In DNA, the CDR3 is TGTGCTCTTGGGGAAGGACTGCATCGGGCGAAGACTGGGGGGTCGTTTCCCCCGTACACCGATAAACTCATCTTT.

This clone was observed a handful of times. This is likely an artifact of a read error, given a far larger clone one base away. The sample contains more than one DNA sequence encoding this CDR3. TRDV1 is the V gene, and the J gene was not called; no check of the table's D call, TRDD3, against the DNA was made. Germline loops: CDR1 TSWWSYY, CDR2 QGS. There are 20 residues in the CDR3. The CDR3 coding sequence is TGTGCTCTTGGGGAACTAAATCCCAACTACTGGGGGTGGAGAACCGATAAACTTATCTTT. Translated, it gives CALGELNPNYWGWRTDKLIF.

This clone was picked up a small number of times. This DNA's translation differs at residue 5 from TCRdb's protein, which comes from a much larger clone; a read error is likely, and the protein shown is translated from the DNA. V and J are TRAV36/DV7 and TRDJ1, with TRDD3 matching 12 bases. Since TCRdb gives no J gene, matching the DNA to germline was used here to assign it. This CDR3 region has 21 residues. With V trimmed by 3 bases and J by 0 bases, 21 bases remained unmatched. Germline CDR1 VTNFRS, CDR2 LTSSGIE (reference sequence). This chain's CDR3 is CAVVFILPFWGIRSDTDKLIF. The CDR3 DNA reads TGTGCTGTGGTCTTCATCCTGCCCTTCTGGGGGATACGCTCGGACACCGATAAACTCATCTTT.

Notes on this clone: A read error is likely here: a far larger clone is one base away. This CDR3 is also generated by other DNA sequences in the sample. This chain uses TRDV2 with TRDJ1; 7 nucleotides agree with TRDD3. CDR1 GEAIGNYY and CDR2 EKD come from the germline V gene. Trimming at V came to 3 bases and at J to 4 bases, leaving 16 bases not matched to a gene. The CDR3 length is 17 residues. CDR3 DNA sequence: TGTGCCTGTGACCGTTTACTGGGAGATACTGGGGTCGATAAACTCATCTTT. Translation gives CACDRLLGDTGVDKLIF.

A note on this clone: TCRdb's protein for this DNA is that of a much larger clone and differs from the translation at residue 21, likely a read error; the protein shown is the DNA translation. V gene TRDV3 combines with J gene TRDJ1, with TRDD3 matching over 11 bases. This CDR3 has 25 residues. The germline CDR1 and CDR2 sequences are TVYSNPD and GDNSRS (reference sequence). The CDR3 DNA is TGTGCCTTCCCACTAAGCTTCCACGTTCTACATTCGGTACTGGGGGATAAGGAGCACACCGGTAAACTCATCTTT. Translating gives CAFPLSFHVLHSVLGDKEHTGKLIF.

At least ten counts were recorded for this clone. The chain employs TRDV1 and TRDJ1, with 10 positions matching TRDD3. V shed 7 bases and J 2 bases; nucleotides not matched to a gene: 13. The CDR3 is 17 amino acids. Germline CDR1 TSWWSYY, CDR2 QGS. In nucleotides, the CDR3 is TGTGCTCTTGAGTTGGGGTGGGGGATACTAGAGACCGATAAACTCATCTTT. It translates to CALELGWGILETDKLIF.

This clone was seen a few times. A far larger clone is one nucleotide away, so this likely arose from a read error. Distinct nucleotide sequences in the sample also encode this CDR3. The chain recombines TRDV1 with TRDJ4; 12 bases map to TRDD3. The J gene is absent in TCRdb and was assigned here via DNA matching to germline. The length of the CDR3 is 22 residues. Germline CDR1 reads TSWWSYY; CDR2 reads QGS. The CDR3: CALGELPPLKSTGGYRARPLIF. In DNA form, the CDR3 reads TGCGCTCTTGGGGAGCTTCCCCCTCTAAAGAGTACTGGGGGATACAGAGCCAGACCCCTGATCTTT.

Details on this clone: A read error is likely here: a far larger clone is one base away. The sample holds other DNA sequences that translate to the same CDR3. DNA for the CDR3: TGTGCTCTTGGGGACTCGTACTGGGGGTCCACCGGAGTCTGGCCCGATAAACTCATCTTT. It specifies CALGDSYWGSTGVWPDKLIF. The chain couples TRDV1 to TRDJ1, with 8 bases identical to TRDD3. TCRdb lists no J gene, so it was determined here by aligning the DNA to germline. This CDR3 comprises 20 residues. Germline V gene data show CDR1 as TSWWSYY and CDR2 as QGS. J was trimmed by 3 bases and V by 3 bases; bases with no gene match: 21.

This clone was detected only a few times. TCRdb's listed protein matches a much larger clone and diverges from this DNA's translation at residue 4, likely through a read error; the protein shown comes from the DNA. The rearrangement links TRDV3 to TRDJ1, with D possibly being TRDD2 (6 bases). Germline CDR1 reads TVYSNPD; CDR2 reads GDNSRS (reference sequence). Trimming shortened V by 3 bases and J by 0 bases, and 29 bases separated the two germline ends. The CDR3 spans 19 residues. CDR3 DNA sequence: TGTGCCTTGCTGGCCTTCCCCCCTTGGATCCCCTCGTACACCGATAAACTCATCTTT. As protein: CALLAFPPWIPSYTDKLIF.

In its sample, this clone was seen a few times. A far larger clone is only one base removed, so a read error is likely. This sample includes further DNA sequences coding for the same CDR3. CDR3 sequence (DNA): TGTGCTCTTGGGGAACTGTTCTCTACGCTACCTGTACTGGGTGATCACAGGGCCAGACCCCTGATCTTT. Translation gives CALGELFSTLPVLGDHRARPLIF. The chain carries TRDV1 and TRDJ4; D perhaps matches TRDD3 (6 bases). The V end was cut by 0 bases, the J end by 0 bases, with 35 bases between. The germline gives CDR1 TSWWSYY, CDR2 QGS. This CDR3 has 23 amino acids.

Points on this clone: TCRdb attributes to this sequence the protein of a much larger clone, which differs from the DNA translation at residue 3; a read error is likely, and the protein displayed is translated from the DNA. The CDR3 loop is CAPTPSPWGIVSYTDKLIF. The CDR3, as DNA: TGTGCCCCAACTCCTTCCCCCTGGGGGATAGTCTCGTACACCGATAAACTCATCTTT. V is TRDV3 and J is TRDJ1; 10 bases agree with TRDD3. TCRdb lists no J gene, so it was determined here by aligning the DNA to germline. Germline V gene data show CDR1 as TVYSNPD and CDR2 as GDNSRS (reference sequence). Trimming at V came to 5 bases and at J to 0 bases, leaving 21 bases not matched to a gene. The length of the CDR3 is 19 residues.

This clone was seen a few times. This DNA's translation differs at residue 15 from TCRdb's protein, which comes from a much larger clone; a read error is likely, and the protein shown is translated from the DNA. The chain joins TRDV2 to TRDJ1; 12 positions match TRDD3. Germline V gene data show CDR1 as GEAIGNYY and CDR2 as EKD. This CDR3 has 19 amino acids. Unmatched junction bases numbered 18, after V lost 3 bases and J lost 5 bases. The CDR3 nucleotides read TGTGCCTGTGACGGTCGGCCTTCCTACGCTGGGGGATACGGGGATAAACTCATCTTT. The encoded protein is CACDGRPSYAGGYGDKLIF.

This clone was counted at least ten times. TCRdb's protein, taken from a much larger clone, differs from this DNA's translation at residue 6, likely owing to a read error; the protein displayed comes from the DNA. The genes are TRDV1 and TRDJ3; D call uncertain. Trimming stripped 4 bases from V and 2 bases from J, with 12 bases between. Germline V gene data show CDR1 as TSWWSYY and CDR2 as QGS. This CDR3 region has 17 residues. Written as DNA, the CDR3 is TGTGCTCTTGGGGTAATCCACAGGCCCTGGGACACCCGACAGATGTTTTTC. This gives the protein CALGVIHRPWDTRQMFF.

The sample holds many counts of this clone. This may be a read error, as it is one base from a much larger clone. The rearrangement uses TRDV1 and TRDJ1; D not resolved. The V gene's germline CDR1 is TSWWSYY and CDR2 QGS. This CDR3 region has 19 residues. CDR3 residues: CALGLKGREHRWPTHKLIF. CDR3 sequence (DNA): TGTGCTCTTGGGCTGAAAGGCCGGGAGCACCGGTGGCCCACCCATAAACTCATCTTT.